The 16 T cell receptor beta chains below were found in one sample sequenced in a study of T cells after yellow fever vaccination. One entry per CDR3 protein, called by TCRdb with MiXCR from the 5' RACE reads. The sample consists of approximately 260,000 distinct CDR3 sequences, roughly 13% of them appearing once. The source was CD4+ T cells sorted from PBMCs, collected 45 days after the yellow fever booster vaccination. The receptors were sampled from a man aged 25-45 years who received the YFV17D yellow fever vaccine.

In nucleotides, the CDR3 is TGTGCCAGCAGTTTACCGGACATTTATAAGCCTGGGGCCAACGTCCTGACTTTC. Translated: CASSLPDIYKPGANVLTF. The chain links TRBV28 to TRBJ2-6; D may be TRBD1 (5 bases). Germline CDR1 is MDHEN and CDR2 is SYDVKM. The V end lost 2 bases, the J end lost 2 bases, and 16 bases lay between the germline ends. The CDR3 is 18 amino acids.

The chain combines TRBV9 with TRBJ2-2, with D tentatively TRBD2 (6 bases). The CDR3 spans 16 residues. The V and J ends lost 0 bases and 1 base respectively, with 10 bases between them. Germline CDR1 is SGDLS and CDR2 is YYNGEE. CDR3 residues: CASSVGRLVNTGELFF. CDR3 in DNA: TGTGCCAGCAGCGTAGGAAGACTAGTGAACACCGGGGAGCTGTTTTTT.

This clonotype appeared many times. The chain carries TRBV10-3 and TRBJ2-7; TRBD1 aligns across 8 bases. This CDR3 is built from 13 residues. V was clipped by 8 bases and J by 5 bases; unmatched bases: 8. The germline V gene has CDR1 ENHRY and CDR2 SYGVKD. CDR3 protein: CAIGDRPPHEQYF. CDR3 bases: TGTGCCATCGGGGACAGGCCTCCCCACGAGCAGTACTTC.

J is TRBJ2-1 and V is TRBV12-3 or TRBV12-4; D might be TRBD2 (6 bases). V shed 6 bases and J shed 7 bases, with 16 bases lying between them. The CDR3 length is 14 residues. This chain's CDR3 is CASRISGLLNEQFF. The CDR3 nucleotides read TGTGCCAGCAGAATTAGCGGCCTTTTGAATGAGCAGTTCTTC.

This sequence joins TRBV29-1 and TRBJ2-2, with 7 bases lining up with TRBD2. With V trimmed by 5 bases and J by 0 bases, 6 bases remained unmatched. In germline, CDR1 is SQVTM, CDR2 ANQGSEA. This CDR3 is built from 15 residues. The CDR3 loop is CSVTPGLANTGELFF. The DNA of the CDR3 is TGCAGCGTTACCCCAGGACTAGCGAACACCGGGGAGCTGTTTTTT.

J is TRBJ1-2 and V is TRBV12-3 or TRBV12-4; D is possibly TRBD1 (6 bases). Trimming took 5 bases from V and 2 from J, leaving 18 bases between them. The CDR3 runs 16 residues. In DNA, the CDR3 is TGTGCCAGCAGTACTGGCGTCGGGCAGGGGAACTATGGCTACACCTTC. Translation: CASSTGVGQGNYGYTF.

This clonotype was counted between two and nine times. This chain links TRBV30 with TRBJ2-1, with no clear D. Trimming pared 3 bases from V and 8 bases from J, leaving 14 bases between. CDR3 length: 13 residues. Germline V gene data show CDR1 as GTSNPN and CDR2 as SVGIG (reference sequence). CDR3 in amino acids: CAWSRWEGDEQFF. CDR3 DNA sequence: TGTGCCTGGAGCCGATGGGAAGGCGATGAGCAGTTCTTC.

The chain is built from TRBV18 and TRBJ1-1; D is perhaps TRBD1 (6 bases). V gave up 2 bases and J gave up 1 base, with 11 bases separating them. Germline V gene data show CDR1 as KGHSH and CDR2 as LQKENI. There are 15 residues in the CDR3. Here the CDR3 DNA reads TGTGCCAGCTCACCATTACAGGGCCCGAACACTGAAGCTTTCTTT. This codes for CASSPLQGPNTEAFF.

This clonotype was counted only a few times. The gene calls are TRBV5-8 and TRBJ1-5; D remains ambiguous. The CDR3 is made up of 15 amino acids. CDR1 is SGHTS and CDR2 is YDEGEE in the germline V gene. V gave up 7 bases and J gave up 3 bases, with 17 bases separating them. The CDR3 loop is CASEGAPGLNQPQHF. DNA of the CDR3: TGTGCCAGCGAAGGAGCGCCAGGACTCAATCAGCCCCAGCATTTT.

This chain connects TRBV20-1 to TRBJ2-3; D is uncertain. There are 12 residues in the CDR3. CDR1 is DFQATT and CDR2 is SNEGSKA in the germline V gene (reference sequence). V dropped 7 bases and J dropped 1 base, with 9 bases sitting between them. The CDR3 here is CSVGRGTDTQYF. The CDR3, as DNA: TGCAGTGTAGGCCGGGGCACAGATACGCAGTATTTT.

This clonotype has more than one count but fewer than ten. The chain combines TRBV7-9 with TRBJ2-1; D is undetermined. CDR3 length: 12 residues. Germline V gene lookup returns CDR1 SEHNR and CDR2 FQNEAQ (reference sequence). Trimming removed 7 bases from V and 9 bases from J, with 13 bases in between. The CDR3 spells CASNYPRTEQFF. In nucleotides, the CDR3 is TGTGCCAGCAACTACCCCCGTACTGAGCAGTTCTTC.

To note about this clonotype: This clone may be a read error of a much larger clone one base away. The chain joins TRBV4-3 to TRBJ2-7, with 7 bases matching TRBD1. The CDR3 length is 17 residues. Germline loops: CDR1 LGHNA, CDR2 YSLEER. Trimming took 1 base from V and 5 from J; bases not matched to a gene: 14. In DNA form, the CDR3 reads TGCGCCAGCAGCCAAGGGGACAGCGGTCTAGCTAACAACGAGCAGTACTTC. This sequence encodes CASSQGDSGLANNEQYF.

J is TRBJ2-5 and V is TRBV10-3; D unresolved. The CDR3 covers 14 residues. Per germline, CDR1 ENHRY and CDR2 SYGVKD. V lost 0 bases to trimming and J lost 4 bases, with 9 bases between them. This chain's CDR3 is CAISESMGRETQYF. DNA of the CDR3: TGTGCCATCAGTGAGTCGATGGGTAGAGAGACCCAGTACTTC.

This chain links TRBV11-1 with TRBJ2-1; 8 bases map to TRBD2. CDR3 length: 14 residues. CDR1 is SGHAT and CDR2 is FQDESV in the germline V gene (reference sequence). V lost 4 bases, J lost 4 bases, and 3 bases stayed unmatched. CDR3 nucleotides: TGTGCCAGCAGCTCCGGGACTAGTTACAATGAGCAGTTCTTC. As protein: CASSSGTSYNEQFF.

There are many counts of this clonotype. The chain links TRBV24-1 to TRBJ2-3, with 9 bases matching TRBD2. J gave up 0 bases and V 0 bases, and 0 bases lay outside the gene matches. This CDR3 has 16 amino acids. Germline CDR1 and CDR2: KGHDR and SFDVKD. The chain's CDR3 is CATSDLTSGSTDTQYF. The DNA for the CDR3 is TGTGCCACCAGTGATTTGACTAGCGGGAGCACAGATACGCAGTATTTT.

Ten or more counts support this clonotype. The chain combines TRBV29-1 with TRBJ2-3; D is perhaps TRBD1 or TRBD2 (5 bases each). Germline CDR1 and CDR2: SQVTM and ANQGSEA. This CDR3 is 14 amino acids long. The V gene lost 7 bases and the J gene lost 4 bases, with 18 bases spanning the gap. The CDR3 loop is CSAAPDLGADTQYF. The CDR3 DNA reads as TGCAGCGCCGCCCCGGACTTAGGGGCAGATACGCAGTATTTT.